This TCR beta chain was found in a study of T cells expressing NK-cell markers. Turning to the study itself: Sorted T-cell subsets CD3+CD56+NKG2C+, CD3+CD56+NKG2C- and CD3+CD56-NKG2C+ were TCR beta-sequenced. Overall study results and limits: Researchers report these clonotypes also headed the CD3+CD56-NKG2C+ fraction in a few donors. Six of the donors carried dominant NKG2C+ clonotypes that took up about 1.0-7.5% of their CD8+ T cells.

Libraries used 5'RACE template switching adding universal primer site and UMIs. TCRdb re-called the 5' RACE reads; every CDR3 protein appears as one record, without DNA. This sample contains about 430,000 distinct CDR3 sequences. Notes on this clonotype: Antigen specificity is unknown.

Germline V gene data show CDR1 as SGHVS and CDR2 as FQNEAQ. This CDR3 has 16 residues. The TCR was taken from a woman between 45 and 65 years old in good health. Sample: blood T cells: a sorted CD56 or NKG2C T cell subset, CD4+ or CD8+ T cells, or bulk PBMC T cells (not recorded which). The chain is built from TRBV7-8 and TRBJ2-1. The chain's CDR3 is CASSLARSLSANEQFF.